This section outlines one T cell receptor (beta chain) sequence together with its context. What it recognizes is unknown. The length of the CDR3 is 14 residues. Germline loops: CDR1 SQVTM, CDR2 ANQGSEA. The V and J ends lost 4 bases and 3 bases respectively, with 13 bases between them. This record comes from a study of T cells in Graves' hyperthyroidism and ophthalmopathy. The overall study: Once the initial diagnosis was made, peripheral blood was obtained before any treatment.

Amplification of TCR beta CDR3 regions used RNA as the template. TCR CDR3 underwent first-round RT-PCR with the HTBI primer set. Via MiXCR, TCRdb re-called the multiplex PCR reads, giving one row per CDR3 protein. The table lists around 700,000 distinct CDR3 sequences, around 19% of them singletons, with 16% in the top ten. Clinical symptoms, serum thyroxine, TRAb, thyroid ultrasound and orbital computed tomography established diagnosis. Study-wide points: A model of 13 V-J pairs discriminated ophthalmopathy from stable hyperthyroidism. Blood samples included most of the expanded thyroid clonotypes exceeding 0.001.

Sequenced input: blood. This clonotype was obtained from a woman aged 45-60 years with Graves' hyperthyroidism that later progressed to Graves' ophthalmopathy. J is TRBJ2-1 and V is TRBV29-1; a weak D match, TRBD2 (7 bases). The CDR3 coding sequence is TGCAGCGTTGGGGGGGGGGCCCTCTACAATGAGCAGTTCTTC. As protein: CSVGGGALYNEQFF.